This T cell receptor beta chain was obtained from a study of blood T cell repertoires in COVID-19. Across the whole study: The origin of the acute and convalescent COVID-19 samples was the United States, Italy and Spain. T cells, B-cell-depleted T cells, or PBMCs provided the cDNA or gDNA that served as material.

This clone was counted between two and nine times. Germline V gene lookup returns CDR1 GTSNPN and CDR2 SVGIG (reference sequence). The CDR3 runs 17 residues. With V trimmed by 4 bases and J by 6 bases, 16 bases remained unmatched. Per the original methods: Quantification of nucleated cells was approximated via reference gene primer amplification. Here immunoSEQ multiplex PCR was the method, and the copy in TCRdb shows in-frame clones only, minus some. Clone size and the V and J calls come from that table; the DNA yielded D and trimming. The sample carries 55,000 to 85,000 clones, about nine tenths recorded once.

The sequence came from a woman younger than 35 with acute or convalescent COVID-19. The chain uses TRBV30 and TRBJ2-1, with 9 bases aligning to TRBD2. Material: peripheral blood. CDR3 sequence (DNA): TGTGCCTGGAACCCCGCGCGGTTTAGCGGGAGTTTCAATGAGCAGTTCTTC. Protein product: CAWNPARFSGSFNEQFF.